This entry lists 25 T cell receptor beta chains sequenced from one sample in a study of T cells in Graves' hyperthyroidism and ophthalmopathy. TCR beta CDR3 sequences were amplified from RNA transcripts. Researchers ran a first-round RT-PCR on the TCR CDR3 using the HTBI primer set. TCRdb reanalysed the multiplex PCR reads using MiXCR and keeps one entry per CDR3 protein. The sample has 200,000 to 300,000 distinct CDR3 sequences, around 25% seen once; the top ten hold 30% to 40%. The sequenced material came from blood. Source of these receptors: a woman between 40 and 50 years old with Graves' ophthalmopathy.

This clonotype was recorded at least ten times. The DNA for the CDR3 is TGTGCCACCAGTGAGCCCAACAGGTTGGGGGCCTACGAGCAGTACTTC. Translating it yields CATSEPNRLGAYEQYF. J is TRBJ2-7 and V is TRBV24-1; D assignment may be TRBD1 or TRBD2 (5 bases each). This CDR3 is 16 amino acids long. Germline lookup yields CDR1 KGHDR and CDR2 SFDVKD. V was clipped by 4 bases and J by 2 bases, with 17 bases between them.

This chain joins TRBV6-5 and TRBJ1-5; D remains ambiguous. The germline V gene encodes CDR1 MNHEY and CDR2 SVGAGI. The germline V and J ends were trimmed by 6 bases and 9 bases, with 12 bases remaining between them. The length of the CDR3 is 12 residues. The CDR3: CASSLVVGPQHF. CDR3 DNA: TGTGCCAGCAGCTTAGTTGTCGGGCCCCAGCATTTT.

There are many counts of this clonotype. The V gene is TRBV20-1, the J gene TRBJ1-5; D call uncertain. In germline, CDR1 is DFQATT, CDR2 SNEGSKA (reference sequence). CDR3 length: 11 amino acids. V lost 6 bases to trimming and J lost 8 bases, with 11 bases between them. CDR3 in amino acids: CSAKRSEPQHF. CDR3 sequence (DNA): TGCAGTGCGAAGAGAAGTGAGCCCCAGCATTTT.

Ten or more counts support this clonotype. V usage is TRBV10-2 and J usage is TRBJ2-5; 9 nucleotides agree with TRBD2. Germline V gives CDR1 WSHSY, CDR2 SAAADI. Losses at the gene ends were 2 bases for V and 0 bases for J; bases not matched to a gene: 10. The CDR3 contains 18 residues. In DNA, the CDR3 is TGCGCCAGCAGTGAGACTATAGCGGGAGAGGAGGACCAAGAGACCCAGTACTTC. Translating gives CASSETIAGEEDQETQYF.

The rearrangement joins TRBV20-1 to TRBJ2-7; unclear D gene. The CDR3 has 14 amino acids. V lost 0 bases, J lost 1 base, and 10 bases lay in between. Germline CDR1 DFQATT, CDR2 SNEGSKA (reference sequence). Here the CDR3 reads CSARDTTGSYEQYF. DNA of the CDR3: TGCAGTGCTAGAGATACCACCGGATCCTACGAGCAGTACTTC.

This clonotype appeared many times. The chain has TRBV12-3 or TRBV12-4 and TRBJ1-2, with 8 positions matching TRBD1. The V gene end was trimmed by 6 bases and the J gene end by 4 bases; junction bases not matched to a gene: 16. There are 17 residues in the CDR3. The CDR3 nucleotides are TGTGCCAGCAGCCCCACCTCTGGACAGGGAGGTGGCTATGGCTACACCTTC. It yields the protein CASSPTSGQGGGYGYTF.

This clonotype has ten or more counts. The V call is TRBV7-9, the J call TRBJ2-7; the D call may be TRBD1 or TRBD2 (5 bases each). The CDR3 has 14 residues. V shed 1 base and J shed 3 bases, with 10 bases lying between them. Per the germline V gene, CDR1 is SEHNR and CDR2 is FQNEAQ (reference sequence). The chain's CDR3 is CASSLGGGGYEQYF. The DNA for the CDR3 is TGTGCCAGCAGCTTAGGCGGTGGGGGCTACGAGCAGTACTTC.

This clonotype was picked up many times. This chain connects TRBV20-1 to TRBJ1-1, with D unclear. The germline gives CDR1 DFQATT, CDR2 SNEGSKA (reference sequence). V was shortened by 3 bases and J by 0 bases, with 11 bases between the two germline ends. The CDR3 has 14 residues. Here the CDR3 reads CSASWQAMNTEAFF. DNA of the CDR3: TGCAGTGCTAGTTGGCAGGCGATGAACACTGAAGCTTTCTTT.

This chain connects TRBV6-1 to TRBJ2-5; D possibly corresponds to TRBD2 (6 bases). V shed 3 bases and J shed 2 bases, with 10 bases lying between them. Per germline, CDR1 MNHNS and CDR2 SASEGT. This CDR3 is built from 14 residues. The CDR3 DNA sequence: TGTGCCAGCAGTGATAGCGGAATGCAAGAGACCCAGTACTTC. Protein product: CASSDSGMQETQYF.

This clonotype was recorded many times. The rearrangement uses TRBV6-1 and TRBJ2-1; maybe TRBD1 (5 bases). The CDR3 is 14 residues long. The germline V gene has CDR1 MNHNS and CDR2 SASEGT. V gave up 7 bases and J gave up 3 bases, with 13 bases separating them. The CDR3 DNA sequence: TGTGCCAGCAATCAGGGAAACATCTACAATGAGCAGTTCTTC. Residues: CASNQGNIYNEQFF.

This clonotype was picked up a small number of times. The V and J genes are TRBV12-3 or TRBV12-4 and TRBJ2-7; no clear D. Trimming took off 5 bases at V and 2 bases at J, with 7 bases between the two ends. This CDR3 has 12 amino acids. The CDR3, as DNA: TGTGCCAGCAGTACCTCCGCCTACGAGCAGTACTTC. The encoded protein is CASSTSAYEQYF.

This sequence joins TRBV30 and TRBJ2-7; 8 bases agree with TRBD2. Germline CDR1 and CDR2: GTSNPN and SVGIG (reference sequence). The ends lost 3 bases at V and 0 bases at J; junction bases unmatched: 13. There are 17 residues in the CDR3. CDR3 nucleotide sequence: TGTGCCTGGAGGTTTGTTAGCGGGACTAAAAGCTCCTACGAGCAGTACTTC. Residues: CAWRFVSGTKSSYEQYF.

A word on this clonotype: Mismatch with germline at one junction end may stem from a read error. This rearrangement joins TRBV5-1 to TRBJ2-2, with 7 positions matching TRBD2. Germline V gene sequence: CDR1 SGHRS, CDR2 YFSETQ. This CDR3 has 16 residues. The CDR3 loop is CASSSTSERASGELYF. The CDR3 DNA sequence: TGCGCCAGCAGCAGTACTAGCGAGAGGGCCTCCGGGGAGCTGTATTTT.

This clonotype was recorded many times. The gene calls are TRBV6-5 and TRBJ2-5; 12 bases are shared with TRBD2. The J segment lost 3 bases and the V segment lost 6 bases, leaving 5 bases of the junction unmatched. CDR3 length equals 15 residues. Per the germline V gene, CDR1 is MNHEY and CDR2 is SVGAGI. The CDR3 nucleotides are TGTGCCAGCAGACCCACTAGCGGGAGGAAAGAGACCCAGTACTTC. It is translated as CASRPTSGRKETQYF.

The V and J genes are TRBV12-3 or TRBV12-4 and TRBJ2-5; D might be TRBD1 (6 bases). The CDR3 consists of 15 residues. Between the trimmed V and J ends, which lost 6 bases and 2 bases, there was a span of 16 bases. The CDR3 sequence: CASSLWGLSQETQYF. The CDR3, as DNA: TGTGCCAGCAGCCTTTGGGGGCTGAGTCAAGAGACCCAGTACTTC.

Ten or more counts support this clonotype. This chain links TRBV6-1 with TRBJ1-3, with D uncertain. Deletions cut 0 bases from V and 0 bases from J, with 3 bases between. Germline V lookup: CDR1 MNHNS, CDR2 SASEGT. The CDR3 totals 14 residues. The CDR3 spells CASSEAASGNTIYF. In DNA, the CDR3 is TGTGCCAGCAGTGAAGCTGCCTCTGGAAACACCATATATTTT.

This clonotype has a count of ten or more. V usage is TRBV6-1 and J usage is TRBJ2-3; possible D gene TRBD2, 6 bases. The CDR3 is 16 residues long. Trimming removed 7 bases at V and 2 bases at J, with 19 bases between. Germline-derived CDR1 and CDR2 are MNHNS and SASEGT. The chain's CDR3 is CASTLHLAPNTDTQYF. The CDR3 bases are TGTGCCAGCACCCTTCATCTAGCGCCGAACACAGATACGCAGTATTTT.

J is TRBJ2-5 and V is TRBV7-2, with a possible D match to TRBD2 (5 bases). CDR1 and CDR2 from the germline V gene are SGHTA and FQGNSA. This CDR3 contains 16 residues. The V end was cut by 5 bases, the J end by 2 bases, with 18 bases between. The CDR3 DNA follows: TGTGCCAGCAGCCCCCAAAGTGAGAGGAGGCAAGAGACCCAGTACTTC. It encodes CASSPQSERRQETQYF.

The chain couples TRBV7-8 to TRBJ1-1; the D is unclear. Germline V gene lookup returns CDR1 SGHVS and CDR2 FQNEAQ. The CDR3 is 13 amino acids. The V gene lost 3 bases and the J gene lost 2 bases, with 7 bases spanning the gap. The CDR3 is CASSFVLNTEAFF. The CDR3 DNA sequence: TGTGCCAGCAGCTTCGTTCTCAACACTGAAGCTTTCTTT.

This clonotype was seen many times. V gene TRBV14 combines with J gene TRBJ1-3; 10 positions agree with TRBD1. The V and J ends lost 3 bases and 0 bases, in that order; junction bases with no gene match: 5. Germline lookup yields CDR1 SGHDN and CDR2 FVKESK. CDR3 length: 17 amino acids. The CDR3 reads CASSQGQGIFSGNTIYF. The CDR3 DNA reads as TGTGCCAGCAGCCAGGGACAGGGGATATTCTCTGGAAACACCATATATTTT.

This clonotype was detected many times. The chain carries TRBV5-1 and TRBJ1-1; 10 bases map to TRBD1. Unmatched junction bases numbered 1, after V lost 2 bases and J lost 3 bases. This CDR3 is built from 14 residues. Germline V gene lookup returns CDR1 SGHRS and CDR2 YFSETQ. CDR3 residues: CASSFGQGDTEAFF. The DNA of the CDR3 is TGCGCCAGCAGCTTCGGACAGGGGGACACTGAAGCTTTCTTT.

The rearrangement uses TRBV12-3 or TRBV12-4 and TRBJ2-5; 8 bases map to TRBD2. V shed 3 bases and J 3 bases; nucleotides not matched to a gene: 15. The CDR3 loop spans 18 amino acids. CDR3: CASSFGSYGGRREETQYF. CDR3 in DNA: TGTGCCAGCAGTTTCGGTTCCTATGGCGGGAGGCGTGAAGAGACCCAGTACTTC.

The chain combines TRBV12-3 or TRBV12-4 with TRBJ2-7; D unresolved. Trimming removed 3 bases at V and 2 bases at J, with 14 bases between. The CDR3 contains 15 residues. In DNA, the CDR3 is TGTGCCAGCAGTTTCTCGGGCGGCTACCCCTACGAGCAGTACTTC. Encoded protein: CASSFSGGYPYEQYF.

This clonotype was counted ten times or more. The chain uses TRBV6-4 and TRBJ2-2; possibly TRBD1 for D (5 bases). Trimming pared 0 bases from V and 5 bases from J, leaving 10 bases between. This CDR3 has 15 amino acids. Per germline, CDR1 MRHNA and CDR2 SNTAGT. CDR3 in DNA: TGTGCCAGCAGTGACTCACGGGCAGGGACCGGGGAGCTGTTTTTT. Its translation: CASSDSRAGTGELFF.

This clonotype was observed at least ten times. The chain carries TRBV9 and TRBJ2-7; the match to TRBD2 covers 8 bases. J was trimmed by 2 bases and V by 4 bases; bases with no gene match: 5. Germline CDR1 reads SGDLS; CDR2 reads YYNGEE. This CDR3 spans 14 amino acids. CDR3 sequence reads: CASSPSGYTYEQYF. The CDR3 nucleotides read TGTGCCAGCAGCCCTAGCGGGTATACCTACGAGCAGTACTTC.